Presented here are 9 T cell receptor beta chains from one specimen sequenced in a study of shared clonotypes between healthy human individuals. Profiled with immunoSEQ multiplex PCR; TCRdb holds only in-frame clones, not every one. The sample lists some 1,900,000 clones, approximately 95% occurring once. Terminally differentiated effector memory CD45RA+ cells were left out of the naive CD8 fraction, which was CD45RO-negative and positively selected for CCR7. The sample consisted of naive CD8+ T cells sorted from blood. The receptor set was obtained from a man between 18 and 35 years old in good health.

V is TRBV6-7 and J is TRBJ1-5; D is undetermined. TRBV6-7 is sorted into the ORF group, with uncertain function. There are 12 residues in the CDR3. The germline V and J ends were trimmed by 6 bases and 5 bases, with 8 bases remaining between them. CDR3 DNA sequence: TGTGCCAGCAGATGGTGTCATCAGCCCCAGCATTTT. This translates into CASRWCHQPQHF.

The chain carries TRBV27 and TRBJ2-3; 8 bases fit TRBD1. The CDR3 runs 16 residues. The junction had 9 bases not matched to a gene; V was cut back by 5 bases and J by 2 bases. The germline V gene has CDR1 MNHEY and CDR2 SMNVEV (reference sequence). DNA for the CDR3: TGTGCCAGCAGTCCCTCGGACAGGGCCTACACAGATACGCAGTATTTT. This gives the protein CASSPSDRAYTDTQYF.

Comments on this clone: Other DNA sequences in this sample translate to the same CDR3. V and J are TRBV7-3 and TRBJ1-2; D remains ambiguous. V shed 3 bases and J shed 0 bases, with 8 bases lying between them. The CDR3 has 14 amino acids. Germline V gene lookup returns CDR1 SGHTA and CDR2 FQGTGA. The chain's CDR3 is CASSLDGSNYGYTF. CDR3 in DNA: TGTGCCAGCAGCTTGGACGGGTCTAACTATGGCTACACCTTC. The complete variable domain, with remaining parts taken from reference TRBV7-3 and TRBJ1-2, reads GAGVSQTPSNKVTEKGKYVELRCDPISGHTALYWYRQSLGQGPEFLIYFQGTGAADDSGLPNDRFFAVRPEGSVSTLKIQRTERGDSAVYLCASSLDGSNYGYTFGSGTRLTVV.

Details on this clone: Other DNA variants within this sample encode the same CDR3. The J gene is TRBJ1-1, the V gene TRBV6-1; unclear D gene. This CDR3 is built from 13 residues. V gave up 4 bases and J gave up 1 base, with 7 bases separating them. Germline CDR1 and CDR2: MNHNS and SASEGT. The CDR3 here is CASSGAGNTEAFF. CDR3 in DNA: TGTGCCAGCAGTGGCGCTGGGAACACTGAAGCTTTCTTT.

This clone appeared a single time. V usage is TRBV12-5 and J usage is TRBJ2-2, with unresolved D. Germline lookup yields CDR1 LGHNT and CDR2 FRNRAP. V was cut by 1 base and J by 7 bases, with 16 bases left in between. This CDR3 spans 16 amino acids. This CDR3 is CASGLGASVFDGELFF. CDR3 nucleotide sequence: TGTGCTAGTGGTTTGGGCGCTTCCGTATTTGACGGGGAGCTGTTTTTT.

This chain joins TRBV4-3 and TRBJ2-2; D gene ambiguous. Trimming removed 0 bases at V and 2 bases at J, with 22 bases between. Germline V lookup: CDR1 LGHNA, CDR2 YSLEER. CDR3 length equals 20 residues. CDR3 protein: CASSQDPDRTQILNTGELFF. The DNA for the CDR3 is TGCGCCAGCAGCCAAGACCCTGATCGGACCCAAATTTTAAACACCGGGGAGCTGTTTTTT.

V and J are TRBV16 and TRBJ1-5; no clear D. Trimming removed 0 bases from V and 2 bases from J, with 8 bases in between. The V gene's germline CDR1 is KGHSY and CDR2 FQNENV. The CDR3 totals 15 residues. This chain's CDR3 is CASSQSAVGNQPQHF. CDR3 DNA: TGTGCCAGCAGCCAATCAGCAGTGGGCAATCAGCCCCAGCATTTT. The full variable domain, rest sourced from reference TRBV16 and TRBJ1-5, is GEEVAQTPKHLVRGEGQKAKLYCAPIKGHSYVFWYQQVLKNEFKFLISFQNENVFDETGMPKERFSAKCLPNSPCSLEIQATKLEDSAVYFCASSQSAVGNQPQHFGDGTRLSIL.

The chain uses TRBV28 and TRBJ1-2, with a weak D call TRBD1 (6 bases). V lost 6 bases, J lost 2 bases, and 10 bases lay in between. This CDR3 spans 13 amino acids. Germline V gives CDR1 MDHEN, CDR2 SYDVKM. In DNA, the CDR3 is TGTGCCAGCAGGGACAGAGGGAACTATGGCTACACCTTC. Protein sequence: CASRDRGNYGYTF.

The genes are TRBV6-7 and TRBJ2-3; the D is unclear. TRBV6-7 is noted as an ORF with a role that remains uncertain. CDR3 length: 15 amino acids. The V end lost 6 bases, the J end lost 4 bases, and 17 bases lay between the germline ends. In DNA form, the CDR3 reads TGTGCCAGCAGCCCTGGTGAGTCTGATCCAGATACGCAGTATTTT. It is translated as CASSPGESDPDTQYF.